This T cell receptor (beta chain) was recorded in a study of beta chain features in type 1 diabetes (dated by TCRdb to 2017 to 2018). For the study in its entirety: Mean age, gender distribution, total cell number and subset yield did not differ between patients and healthy donors. Naive and central memory subsets were obtained from all 30 or so donors, but regulatory and stem cell-like memory subsets were isolated from only 8 patients and roughly 8 healthy donors. The study compared TCRB repertoires of sorted circulating CD4+ T cell subsets between recently diagnosed type 1 diabetes patients and matched healthy donors. A total of 90 million to 120 million sorted cells were examined across all samples, and a strong correlation was observed between cell number per subset and RNA yield.

This clone was detected a few times. What this receptor recognizes is not known. Base-call qualities are not available, and no considerably larger clone is one nucleotide away. Each donor gave one peripheral blood draw, roughly 120 mL on average, collected into heparinised tubes. Using a panel that included CD45RO, CCR7, CD25, CD127, CD95 and CD27, naive, central memory, regulatory and stem cell-like memory CD4+ T cells were sorted on a BD FACSAria II. All sorted populations exceeded 98% purity. PBMCs were isolated right away by Lymphoprep density gradient centrifugation and were stained directly, without culture. So that batch effects would be minimized, each experiment stained and sorted samples in pairs, pairing one healthy donor with one patient. Broad study findings and their caveats: Sequencing cDNA rather than genomic DNA could over-represent highly expressing activated cells, although activation and CD3 levels did not differ between groups. At VDJ recombination sites, patients with type 1 diabetes made fewer insertions and deleted more nucleotides, a pattern implying thymic rearrangement abnormalities. In all four CD4+ subsets, TCRB CDR3 length was moderately but significantly shorter in type 1 diabetes patients. Shorter templates might have been favored by PCR, but patient and control samples were amplified and corrected together, so both groups would have been affected equally by any skew. Naive, central memory and regulatory TCRB repertoires appeared to be more similar among patients than among healthy donors. Because small numbers of individuals were included in the HLA sub-analyses, any influence of HLA type on TCRB rearrangement was left unresolved.

The entire isolated RNA was reverse transcribed using the High Capacity cDNA Reverse Transcription Kit, and thus expressed TCRB transcripts were sequenced. Naive, central memory and regulatory T cell samples underwent deep immunoSEQ sequencing, averaging around 4 million total reads per sample. After sorted cells were lysed in RLT buffer, RNA was extracted with DNase-treated RNeasy Micro or Mini kits, with the choice depending on cell number. To prevent cross-contamination, every cell subset was processed on its own, while patient and healthy donor samples were processed together. The immunoSEQ multiplex PCR was used to amplify TCRB sequences from cDNA, generating 87-bp fragments that spanned the CDR3 region. Sequencing of the amplicons was done on the Illumina HiSeq platform. In the source study's methods: Synthetic template baselines were used to correct PCR bias computationally, reads within Hamming distance 2 were collapsed, and singletons that could not be merged were discarded. Reads were aligned against IMGT to assign V, D and J genes, CDR3 length and insertions or deletions at six rearrangement sites. Within each subset, clonotype counts were normalized to sorted cell number, after which true diversity and Gini coefficients were computed with the tcR R package. The overlap coefficient, calculated on TCRB nucleotide sequences, was used to quantify repertoire sharing. Out-of-frame TCRB sequences from naive cells were analyzed to stand in for the pre-selection repertoire. TCRdb re-hosts the immuneACCESS table, in-frame sequences only. Its copies lack some clones; in the studies checked, an unresolved V gene accounts for under half of them, and the cause for the rest is not known. The V and J calls and clone size come from that table; D and trimming were worked out from the DNA. The table for this sample lists around 160,000 clones; roughly 59% of them were counted only once. The top ten hold about 0.091% of the sample.

The CDR3, cysteine through phenylalanine, is 10 amino acids long. Only the CDR3 part of the read is kept: 30 bases, read in frame from the first base. CDR1 and CDR2 are read off the germline V gene as SQVTM and ANQGSEA. V is pared back by 6 bases and J by 5 bases, with 6 bases lying between the germline termini. The sequenced material came from naive CD4+ T cells from blood. This sample's cell subset or site label indicates: true naive CD4+ T cells. The clonotype originates from a man aged 25-45 years with type 1 diabetes. In this chain, TRBV29-1 is recombined with TRBJ2-3; the D segment cannot be called with confidence. The CDR3 here reads CSVQRDTQYF. At the DNA level, the sequence is TGCAGCGTCCAAAGAGATACGCAGTATTTT.